This T cell receptor (beta chain) was recorded in a study of blood T cell repertoires in COVID-19 (dated by TCRdb to 2019 to 2021). Regarding the study in general: The collaborator samples originated in the United States, Italy and Spain and spanned the acute and convalescent phases of COVID-19. The prospective study material was composed of cDNA or gDNA derived from T cells, B-cell-depleted T cells, or PBMCs. Deeply sampled blood TCRbeta repertoires from subjects exposed to, actively infected with, or recovered from COVID-19 were included in the dataset. The repertoires were released in a freely available public database meant as a resource for research on the immune response to SARS-CoV-2. The samples were drawn from two sources: the first 160 participants of the ongoing ImmuneRACE study, and some 1,300 subjects contributed by 6 global collaborators. The sample metadata nearly always contained a de-identified subject ID, COVID-19 status, age in years and sex. Where available, HLA class I and class II types were obtained from metadata supplied by the sample provider rather than from assay-based typing. Results and caveats for the whole study, not just this receptor: The quantity of clinical and demographic metadata differed by source and by participant and was supplied without curation.

With regard to this clone: Which antigen it targets is not known. Nothing much larger sits one base from this clone, and base qualities are not available.

TCRbeta CDR3 regions were amplified from genomic DNA using the immunoSEQ Assay, a bias-controlled multiplex PCR. The authors' pipeline ran thus. Nucleated cell counts per sample were estimated from amplification of reference gene primers within the assay. To quantify the absolute abundance of each unique TCRbeta CDR3 rearrangement, sequence reads were collapsed and filtered. For each sample, productive Simpson clonality was calculated as the square root of Simpson's diversity index over productive rearrangements. The immuneACCESS repertoire file appears here via TCRdb, limited to in-frame rearrangements. These files lack a portion of the clones; in checked studies, under half of the deficit traces to unresolved V genes, and the cause of the others is not known. V and J calls and clone size are those listed in that table; D and trimming were worked out from the DNA. Within this sample are roughly 280,000 clones, with 65% to 90% of them counted one time only. The ten largest clonotypes hold roughly 1.8% of the sample.

Each collaborating institution followed its own protocols to collect whole blood in K2EDTA tubes. Collaborator samples were shipped for TCRbeta analysis as frozen whole blood, isolated PBMCs, or DNA extracted from either sample type. Spanning cysteine to phenylalanine, the CDR3 consists of 12 amino acids. Only the CDR3 part of the read is kept: 36 bases, read in frame from the first base. V is clipped by 2 bases and J by 11 bases, and the sequence between their germline boundaries is 12 bases long. The germline V gene (reference sequence) supplies CDR1 LGHDT and CDR2 YNNKEL. This sequence uses TRBV3-1 (or the pseudogene TRBV3-2) and TRBJ1-1; a tentative D match to TRBD1 spans 6 bases. The sample consisted of peripheral blood. The TCR sequence derives from a man aged 30 to 45 with active or convalescent COVID-19. The encoded CDR3 is CASSQTQGFAFF. The DNA sequence reads TGTGCCAGCAGCCAAACACAGGGTTTCGCTTTCTTT.